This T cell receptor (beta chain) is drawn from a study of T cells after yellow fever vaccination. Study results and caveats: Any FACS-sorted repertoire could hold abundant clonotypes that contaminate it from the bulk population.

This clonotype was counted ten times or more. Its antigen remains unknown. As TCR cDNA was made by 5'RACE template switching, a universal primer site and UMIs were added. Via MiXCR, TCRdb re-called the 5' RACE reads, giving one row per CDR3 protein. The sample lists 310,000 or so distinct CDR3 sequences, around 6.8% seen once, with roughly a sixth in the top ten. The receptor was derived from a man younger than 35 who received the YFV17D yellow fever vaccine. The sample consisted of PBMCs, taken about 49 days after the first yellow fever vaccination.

CDR3 in amino acids: CSARADAGGHNEQFF. DNA for the CDR3: TGCAGTGCTAGAGCGGATGCGGGGGGCCACAATGAGCAGTTCTTC. This sequence joins TRBV20-1 and TRBJ2-1, with TRBD2 matching 8 bases. This CDR3 contains 15 residues. J was trimmed by 5 bases and V by 1 base; bases with no gene match: 7. CDR1 is DFQATT and CDR2 is SNEGSKA in the germline V gene (reference sequence).